The 21 T cell receptor beta chains below all came from one sample that was sequenced in a study of CD8 T cells in ankylosing spondylitis. TCRdb independently ran MiXCR on the 5' RACE reads; one entry per CDR3 protein. The sample shows about 200,000 distinct CDR3 sequences, around 13% of them seen only once. Sequenced input: blood, either unsorted or a sorted T cell fraction (not recorded which). The receptors were gathered from a male donor with ankylosing spondylitis or in good health (not recorded which).

This clonotype was picked up a small number of times. The rearrangement links TRBV5-6 to TRBJ1-1, with D perhaps TRBD1 (5 bases). The length of the CDR3 is 20 residues. CDR1 and CDR2 from the germline V gene are SGHDT and YYEEEE. Deletions cut 1 base from V and 0 bases from J, with 25 bases between. CDR3 bases: TGTGCCAGCAGCTTGAAGGGATGGCAGGGTAAAAACTGGCTGAACACTGAAGCTTTCTTT. It specifies CASSLKGWQGKNWLNTEAFF. The full variable domain, its missing parts supplied by reference TRBV5-6 and TRBJ1-1, is DAGVTQSPTHLIKTRGQQVTLRCSPKSGHDTVSWYQQALGQGPQFIFQYYEEEERQRGNFPDRFSGHQFPNYSSELNVNALLLGDSALYLCASSLKGWQGKNWLNTEAFFGQGTRLTVV.

V gene TRBV27 combines with J gene TRBJ2-7; weak D call: TRBD1 (5 bases). The CDR3 runs 15 residues. Germline CDR1 reads MNHEY; CDR2 reads SMNVEV (reference sequence). Between the trimmed V and J ends, which lost 2 bases and 2 bases, there was a span of 13 bases. The CDR3 reads CASSLNQGNPYEQYF. DNA of the CDR3: TGTGCCAGCAGTTTAAATCAGGGAAACCCCTACGAGCAGTACTTC.

This clonotype has more than one count but fewer than ten. The chain joins TRBV27 to TRBJ2-7, with a weak D call TRBD1 (6 bases). Germline CDR1 reads MNHEY; CDR2 reads SMNVEV (reference sequence). The CDR3 totals 16 residues. The germline V and J ends were trimmed by 5 bases and 0 bases, with 17 bases remaining between them. The CDR3 here is CASSPRTAVNSYEQYF. CDR3 coding DNA: TGTGCCAGCAGTCCACGGACAGCCGTTAACTCCTACGAGCAGTACTTC.

This clonotype turned up a few times. The chain employs TRBV25-1 and TRBJ2-1, with 11 bases identical to TRBD1. Germline CDR1 and CDR2: MGHDK and SYGVNS. V shed 8 bases, J shed 6 bases, and the junction held 9 bases outside the gene matches. The CDR3 totals 15 residues. This CDR3 is CASDFGQGAINEQFF. The CDR3 DNA follows: TGTGCCAGCGACTTCGGACAGGGGGCGATCAATGAGCAGTTCTTC.

This clonotype was counted ten times or more. This chain connects TRBV3-1 to TRBJ1-1; no clear D gene. The germline V gene encodes CDR1 LGHDT and CDR2 YNNKEL (reference sequence). The CDR3 runs to 12 residues. The V end was cut by 4 bases, the J end by 8 bases, with 11 bases between. CDR3 region: CASSLLGSEAFF. CDR3 coding DNA: TGTGCCAGCAGCCTTCTGGGGAGCGAAGCTTTCTTT.

V usage is TRBV20-1 and J usage is TRBJ2-5, with TRBD2 identical over 8 bases. V lost 0 bases to trimming and J lost 5 bases; unmatched junction nucleotides: 8. Germline assignment: CDR1 DFQATT and CDR2 SNEGSKA (reference sequence). This CDR3 region has 15 residues. The CDR3: CSARDLLAVYETQYF. CDR3 DNA sequence: TGCAGTGCTAGAGATCTACTAGCGGTCTATGAGACCCAGTACTTC.

The chain couples TRBV9 to TRBJ2-7, with 8 bases aligning to TRBD2. Germline V gene lookup returns CDR1 SGDLS and CDR2 YYNGEE. CDR3 size: 15 residues. J gave up 7 bases and V 4 bases, and 13 bases lay outside the gene matches. Here the CDR3 reads CASSPGGQGRREQYF. In nucleotides, the CDR3 is TGTGCCAGCAGCCCGGGGGGGCAGGGCCGTCGAGAGCAGTACTTC. Complete variable domain (other parts from reference TRBV9 and TRBJ2-7): DSGVTQTPKHLITATGQRVTLRCSPRSGDLSVYWYQQSLDQGLQFLIQYYNGEERAKGNILERFSAQQFPDLHSELNLSSLELGDSALYFCASSPGGQGRREQYFGPGTRLTVT.

This clonotype was observed a handful of times. This chain connects TRBV5-6 to TRBJ2-3, with 12 bases lining up with TRBD2. The CDR3 consists of 17 residues. Germline V gives CDR1 SGHDT, CDR2 YYEEEE. J was trimmed by 7 bases and V by 4 bases; bases with no gene match: 13. The CDR3 loop is CASSLTPLAGGWNTQYF. The CDR3 DNA reads TGTGCCAGCAGCCTTACTCCACTAGCGGGGGGCTGGAATACGCAGTATTTT.

In this sample, this clonotype turned up a few times. This rearrangement joins TRBV20-1 to TRBJ1-5, with 11 bases fitting TRBD1. Germline values: CDR1 DFQATT, CDR2 SNEGSKA (reference sequence). The CDR3 loop spans 17 amino acids. With 0 bases clipped from V and 4 bases from J, the junction kept 8 bases outside the gene matches. CDR3: CSARDKDRGLLNQPQHF. Here the CDR3 DNA reads TGCAGTGCTAGAGATAAGGACAGGGGGCTATTAAATCAGCCCCAGCATTTT.

The V and J genes are TRBV29-1 and TRBJ1-1; tentatively, D is TRBD1 (5 bases). The CDR3 extends over 13 amino acids. CDR1 and CDR2 (germline): SQVTM, ANQGSEA. Trimming took off 0 bases at V and 5 bases at J, with 10 bases between the two ends. DNA of the CDR3: TGCAGCGTTGAAGACGGGGGTGTTACTGAAGCTTTCTTT. Translating gives CSVEDGGVTEAFF.

This clonotype occurred a few times. The chain joins TRBV7-9 to TRBJ2-1; the D gene is possibly TRBD2 (6 bases). The germline gives CDR1 SEHNR, CDR2 FQNEAQ (reference sequence). The CDR3 contains 15 residues. Trimming removed 3 bases at V and 0 bases at J, with 9 bases between. This chain's CDR3 is CASSLGLGSYNEQFF. CDR3 DNA: TGTGCCAGCAGCTTGGGACTGGGCTCCTACAATGAGCAGTTCTTC. Full variable domain (remainder filled in from reference TRBV7-9 and TRBJ2-1): DTGVSQNPRHKITKRGQNVTFRCDPISEHNRLYWYRQTLGQGPEFLTYFQNEAQLEKSRLLSDRFSAERPKGSFSTLEIQRTEQGDSAMYLCASSLGLGSYNEQFFGPGTRLTVL.

The chain links TRBV24-1 to TRBJ2-2; D not certain. This CDR3 comprises 13 residues. V was trimmed by 4 bases and J by 5 bases, leaving 7 bases between them. Looked up from germline, CDR1 is KGHDR and CDR2 is SFDVKD. CDR3 nucleotides: TGTGCCACCAGTGAGTTGGAAACCGGGGAGCTGTTTTTT. This encodes CATSELETGELFF.

This clonotype was counted many times. V gene TRBV6-4 combines with J gene TRBJ2-3; 10 bases line up with TRBD2. Germline CDR1 and CDR2: MRHNA and SNTAGT. The CDR3 has 15 residues. The junction had 1 base not matched to a gene; V was cut back by 0 bases and J by 4 bases. CDR3 bases: TGTGCCAGCAGTGACTCAGCGGGGGGGGCAGATACGCAGTATTTT. This translates into CASSDSAGGADTQYF.

This clonotype has more than one count but fewer than ten. The gene calls are TRBV7-9 and TRBJ2-1; weak D call: TRBD1 (5 bases). The V gene lost 6 bases and the J gene lost 1 base, with 13 bases spanning the gap. Per germline, CDR1 SEHNR and CDR2 FQNEAQ (reference sequence). The CDR3 totals 15 residues. CDR3 bases: TGTGCCAGCAGGCCAGCAGGGCCATCCTACAATGAGCAGTTCTTC. It is translated as CASRPAGPSYNEQFF.

This clonotype was seen at least ten times. The chain couples TRBV11-2 to TRBJ1-2; 8 bases are a match to TRBD1. The ends lost 4 bases at V and 7 bases at J; junction bases unmatched: 8. Germline assignment: CDR1 SGHAT and CDR2 FQNNGV. The CDR3 contains 14 residues. The CDR3 nucleotides are TGTGCCAGCAGCTCCGGGACAGGTGGAGGTGGCTACACCTTC. As protein: CASSSGTGGGGYTF. The complete variable domain, with remaining parts taken from reference TRBV11-2 and TRBJ1-2, reads EAGVAQSPRYKIIEKRQSVAFWCNPISGHATLYWYQQILGQGPKLLIQFQNNGVVDDSQLPKDRFSAERLKGVDSTLKIQPAKLEDSAVYLCASSSGTGGGGYTFGSGTRLTVV.

This clonotype was counted a few times. This chain joins TRBV25-1 and TRBJ2-7; no clear D gene. Trimming stripped 10 bases from V and 5 bases from J, with 12 bases between. The germline CDR1 and CDR2 sequences are MGHDK and SYGVNS. There are 11 residues in the CDR3. CDR3 protein: CATTQGNEQYF. DNA of the CDR3: TGTGCCACCACACAAGGGAACGAGCAGTACTTC.

The DNA of the CDR3 is TGTGCCAGCAGCTTTGCAGGGGGGGTTTTGGATACGCAGTATTTT. It codes for CASSFAGGVLDTQYF. The V call is TRBV7-6, the J call TRBJ2-3; D may match TRBD1 or TRBD2 (7 bases each). The germline V gene encodes CDR1 SGHVS and CDR2 FNYEAQ. The CDR3 has 15 residues. Trimming stripped 3 bases from V and 6 bases from J, with 16 bases between.

This clonotype has at least ten counts. This chain joins TRBV27 and TRBJ2-2; D is ambiguous. The CDR3 loop spans 14 amino acids. V was pared by 3 bases and J by 9 bases, with 14 bases between. Germline-derived CDR1 and CDR2 are MNHEY and SMNVEV (reference sequence). Written as DNA, the CDR3 is TGTGCCAGCAGTTTGGGGTTAGAGGTCCGGGAGCTGTTTTTT. Translated, it gives CASSLGLEVRELFF.

This clonotype has a handful of counts. The chain uses TRBV7-9 and TRBJ2-7, with 7 positions matching TRBD1. The CDR3 covers 14 residues. The V gene end was trimmed by 5 bases and the J gene end by 4 bases; junction bases not matched to a gene: 8. Germline V gene data show CDR1 as SEHNR and CDR2 as FQNEAQ (reference sequence). The CDR3 nucleotides read TGTGCCAGCAGCCCCCCGACAGGGCAATACGAGCAGTACTTC. Translating it yields CASSPPTGQYEQYF.

The table lists this clonotype with a few counts. This rearrangement joins TRBV4-1 to TRBJ2-7; the D is unclear. Germline-derived CDR1 and CDR2 are MGHRA and YSYEKL. This CDR3 has 9 residues. The CDR3 coding sequence is TGCCCCCCCCCCGACGAGCAGTACTTC. Translated: CPPPDEQYF.

This clonotype was picked up a small number of times. The chain is built from TRBV6-2 or TRBV6-3 and TRBJ2-1, with 15 positions matching TRBD2. After removal of 2 bases from V and 0 bases from J, the junction contained 8 bases not matched to a gene. CDR1 and CDR2 from the germline V gene are MNHEY and SVGEGT. The CDR3 extends over 20 amino acids. The CDR3 is CASSYPEGLAGGRSYNEQFF. CDR3 in DNA: TGTGCCAGCAGTTACCCCGAGGGACTAGCGGGGGGCCGCTCCTACAATGAGCAGTTCTTC.